This T cell receptor beta chain was sequenced during a study of molecular identifiers for immune sequencing clone quantification. CD8+CD4-CCR7+CD45RA+ cells were sorted as naive CD8 T cells. This clonotype was recorded at least ten times. V shed 2 bases and J 7 bases; nucleotides not matched to a gene: 4. CDR3 length: 14 residues. The germline gives CDR1 SGHTA, CDR2 FQGTGA. One entry per CDR3 protein results from TCRdb running MiXCR on the PCR reads. The sample shows about 640,000 distinct CDR3 sequences, 15% to 20% of them seen only once. The origin of this receptor is a human donor in good health. Some libraries in this study had Jurkat cell RNA spiked in. The chain recombines TRBV7-3 with TRBJ2-7; 11 positions agree with TRBD1. What was sequenced was naive CD8+ T cells from blood, with Jurkat cell RNA spiked in. Subset: FACS-sorted CD8+CD4-CCR7+CD45RA+ naive T cells. CDR3 sequence: CASSLGQGAEEQYF. The CDR3 bases are TGTGCCAGCAGCTTAGGACAGGGGGCGGAGGAGCAGTACTTC.